A selection of T cell receptor beta chains follows, all from one sample in a study of blood T cells in healthy people across ages. A single record per CDR3 protein comes from TCRdb applying MiXCR to the 5' RACE reads. The repertoire holds around 1,000,000 distinct CDR3 sequences, with 35% to 45% as singletons. What was sequenced was blood. The source is a man aged 18 to 30 in good health. Each CDR3 is given with its conserved first and last residue. Fields, in order: J gene, V gene, CDR3 protein.

>TRBJ1-1|TRBV20-1
CSADRLSTEAFF
>TRBJ2-1|TRBV3-1
CASSHATGLAGGFSYNEQFF
>TRBJ1-3|TRBV10-3
CAISYTSSGNTIYF
>TRBJ1-2|TRBV12-3/TRBV12-4
CASNDGEGGYTF
>TRBJ2-3|TRBV12-3/TRBV12-4
CASSPLRRPRTDTQYF
>TRBJ1-5|TRBV5-5
CASSLVGQGIQPQHF
>TRBJ1-6|TRBV10-3
CAISWDRGNSPLHF
>TRBJ2-1|TRBV4-3
CASSHSRRDRGTYNEPFF
>TRBJ1-1|TRBV10-3
CAIRDTNTEAFF
>TRBJ1-5|TRBV2
CASTFDRGNQPQHF
>TRBJ1-1|TRBV5-1
CASSLRARPGEAFF
>TRBJ2-3|TRBV7-2
CASSYTGGEPDTQYF
>TRBJ2-1|TRBV4-3
CASSLAGAHNEQFF
>TRBJ2-2|TRBV10-3
CAIRIQISGTSGNGELFF
>TRBJ2-1|TRBV7-8
CASSLGPAPVEQFF
>TRBJ1-2|TRBV29-1
CSVGARPLRNYGYTF
>TRBJ1-5|TRBV5-6
CASSLAGFNQPQHF
>TRBJ1-2|TRBV14
CASSQDIILDYGYTF
>TRBJ2-1|TRBV7-2
CASSFIAGGHNEQFF
>TRBJ2-3|TRBV20-1
CSASRPGLAGSDTQYF
>TRBJ2-2|TRBV4-1
CASSQGMAGSVTGELFF
>TRBJ2-7|TRBV20-1
CSASTPDTEYYEQYF
>TRBJ2-3|TRBV7-2
CASSLDSYSTDTQYF
>TRBJ1-1|TRBV27
CASSLSPGGTVTEAFF
>TRBJ1-6|TRBV10-3
CAISDPWGNSPLHF
>TRBJ1-2|TRBV20-1
CSAGTGTKERFNYGHTF
>TRBJ2-1|TRBV27
CASSRDRSYNEQFF
>TRBJ2-7|TRBV9
CASSVAGSGDDQYF
>TRBJ2-1|TRBV20-1
CSASGRGGGGNEQFF
>TRBJ2-3|TRBV4-3
CASSAPGQGDTQYF
>TRBJ2-1|TRBV12-3/TRBV12-4
CASSLDRGTHNEQFF
>TRBJ2-7|TRBV27
CASSPVMTRSSYEQYF
>TRBJ2-3|TRBV7-9
CASSFPPVGGSPTDTQYF
>TRBJ2-3|TRBV7-9
CASSHGTASTDTQYF
>TRBJ1-2|TRBV10-3
CAISEGGARGQANYGYTF
>TRBJ2-7|TRBV20-1
CSAEVLYEQYF
>TRBJ2-7|TRBV10-3
CAISGQGYEQYF
>TRBJ1-1|TRBV12-3/TRBV12-4
CASSLVVGMNTEAFF
>TRBJ1-2|TRBV30
CAWLNYPVGYTF
>TRBJ1-1|TRBV9
CASSPRDRYLNTEAFF
>TRBJ2-3|TRBV18
CASSRTRGDTDTQYF
>TRBJ2-1|TRBV6-5
CATIRGQRYNEQFF
>TRBJ2-1|TRBV5-1
CASSLEYRGNEQFF
>TRBJ1-1|TRBV5-1
CASSAGPNPTMNTEAFF
>TRBJ1-1|TRBV29-1
CSIFEGTEAFF
>TRBJ1-1|TRBV7-6
CASSVETNTEAFF
>TRBJ1-6|TRBV6-5
CASSYEQGPSPLHF
>TRBJ1-3|TRBV14
CASSQFRDPGNTIYF
>TRBJ1-4|TRBV5-1
CASSTGEELFF
>TRBJ2-5|TRBV2
CASSETTETQYF
>TRBJ2-5|TRBV28
CASSRPARPEETQYF
>TRBJ1-2|TRBV6-1
CASSPEVENYGYTF
>TRBJ2-3|TRBV10-3
CAISEGPTGTDTQYF
>TRBJ2-3|TRBV20-1
CSASEVAGPPTDTQYF
>TRBJ1-2|TRBV2
CASSRDRNTNYGYTF
>TRBJ1-4|TRBV27
CASSGFAKEKLFF
>TRBJ2-2|TRBV20-1
CSAYSGEVAGELFF